The 15 T cell receptor beta chains presented below share a single source sample, sequenced in a study of T cell clonality in common variable immunodeficiency. Libraries were prepared by immunoSEQ multiplex PCR; TCRdb keeps only in-frame clonotypes and omits some of them. The sample has 25,000 to 35,000 clones, none seen only once. Sequencing input: peripheral blood mononuclear cells. The receptors stem from a person aged 18 to 75 in good health.

Comments on this clone: The CDR3 extends 3 residues past the end of the read, so its final part is completed from the germline J gene. The chain joins TRBV7-8 to TRBJ2-3, with TRBD2 identical over 7 bases. V shed 5 bases and J 0 bases; nucleotides not matched to a gene: 8. The germline V gene has CDR1 SGHVS and CDR2 FQNEAQ. The CDR3 loop spans 16 amino acids. CDR3 DNA, as far as it was read: TGTGCCAGCAGCCCCTCTAGCGGAGCTAGCACAGATACG. Translation gives CASSPSSGASTDT. The whole CDR3 protein reads CASSPSSGASTDTQYF. The whole variable domain, remainder taken from reference TRBV7-8 and TRBJ2-3, is GAGVSQSPRYKVAKRGQDVALRCDPISGHVSLFWYQQALGQGPEFLTYFQNEAQLDKSGLPSDRFFAERPEGSVSTLKIQRTQQEDSAVYLCASSPSSGASTDTQYFGPGTRLTVL.

A remark on this clone: Coverage ceases 3 residues before the CDR3 finishes, and the germline J gene fills in the end. The chain recombines TRBV20-1 with TRBJ1-4; 10 bases align to TRBD1. V was pared by 6 bases and J by 5 bases, with 6 bases of the junction left unmatched. Germline V gene sequence: CDR1 DFQATT, CDR2 SNEGSKA (reference sequence). CDR3 length equals 14 residues. Here the CDR3 reads CSAPDRGRNEKLFF. The CDR3 DNA, read in part, is TGCAGTGCCCCTGACAGGGGGCGGAATGAAAAA.

This clone has a count of ten or more. The sequence runs out 3 residues before the end of the CDR3; the remainder is reconstructed from the germline J gene. The V and J genes are TRBV6-2 or TRBV6-3 and TRBJ1-1, with D perhaps TRBD1 (5 bases). CDR3 length: 14 residues. V lost 6 bases to trimming and J lost 0 bases, with 11 bases between them. Germline V gene data show CDR1 as MNHEY and CDR2 as SVGEGT. CDR3 sequence: CASRLTGLNTEAFF. The CDR3 DNA, read in part, is TGTGCCAGCAGGCTAACAGGCCTGAACACTGAA.

This clone was recorded at least ten times. The CDR3 loop is CATSSRGQRLPVEQYF. The DNA read from the CDR3 is TGTGCCACCAGTTCCCGGGGACAGAGACTCCCAGTCGAG. The V call is TRBV15, the J call TRBJ2-7; 7 nucleotides line up with TRBD1. Read coverage stops 3 residues before the CDR3 terminus; the germline J gene supplies the remainder. CDR1 LNHNV and CDR2 YYDKDF come from the germline V gene (reference sequence). V shed 6 bases, J shed 6 bases, and the junction held 17 bases outside the gene matches. The CDR3 totals 16 residues.

Ten or more counts support this clone. The read falls 3 residues short of the CDR3 end, and the missing part is taken from the germline J gene. The chain uses TRBV30 and TRBJ2-1; D unclear. CDR1 and CDR2 from the germline V gene are GTSNPN and SVGIG (reference sequence). The CDR3 spans 13 residues. The V gene lost 4 bases and the J gene lost 2 bases, with 9 bases spanning the gap. The CDR3 loop reads CAWIPPTYNEQFF. The sequenced CDR3 bases are TGTGCCTGGATCCCCCCTACCTACAATGAG.

Many counts were recorded for this clone. The CDR3 is cut off 3 residues early in the read; its end comes from the germline J gene. V usage is TRBV29-1 and J usage is TRBJ2-1; the match to TRBD2 covers 9 bases. The CDR3 sequence is 13 residues long. The junction had 1 base not matched to a gene; V was cut back by 3 bases and J by 4 bases. Germline CDR1 SQVTM, CDR2 ANQGSEA. The CDR3: CSVEGLAYNEQFF. The covered CDR3 bases are TGCAGCGTTGAGGGACTAGCTTACAATGAG.

This clone was seen many times. Read sequence stops 3 residues before the CDR3 end, and the germline J gene provides the missing end. This chain connects TRBV12-3 or TRBV12-4 to TRBJ2-1; 9 bases fit TRBD2. Unmatched junction bases numbered 8, after V lost 2 bases and J lost 9 bases. This CDR3 has 15 residues. CDR3 amino acids: CASSLMAGGPGEQFF. The sequenced CDR3 bases are TGTGCCAGCAGTTTAATGGCGGGAGGGCCGGGTGAG.

This clone was seen many times. With the read ending 3 residues before the CDR3 end, the germline J gene is used to fill in that end. The rearrangement uses TRBV11-2 and TRBJ2-3; a possible D gene is TRBD2 (6 bases). The CDR3 covers 14 residues. Trimming took 5 bases from V and 4 from J, leaving 13 bases between them. The germline V gene encodes CDR1 SGHAT and CDR2 FQNNGV. Here the CDR3 reads CASSTFSGADTQYF. CDR3 DNA (partial): TGTGCCAGCAGCACCTTTTCGGGGGCAGATACG.

A few counts support this clone. The read finishes 3 residues shy of the CDR3 end, and the germline J gene is used to complete it. The V and J genes are TRBV5-1 and TRBJ2-1; TRBD2 agrees at 11 bases. With V trimmed by 2 bases and J by 8 bases, 3 bases remained unmatched. The CDR3 totals 14 residues. Germline V gene sequence: CDR1 SGHRS, CDR2 YFSETQ. CDR3 residues: CASSLGTSGDEQFF. CDR3 DNA, as far as it was read: TGCGCCAGCAGCTTAGGGACTAGCGGCGATGAG.

The sample holds a few counts of this clone. The read terminates 3 residues before the CDR3 end, so the remaining end is supplied by the germline J gene. This chain joins TRBV10-3 and TRBJ1-6, with TRBD1 matching over 8 bases. Germline V CDR1 and CDR2: ENHRY, SYGVKD. The V and J ends lost 5 bases and 7 bases, in that order; junction bases with no gene match: 4. CDR3 length: 14 residues. Partial CDR3 DNA: TGTGCCATCAGTTCCGGGACAGGCAATTCACCC. Translation: CAISSGTGNSP. The CDR3, in full, reads CAISSGTGNSPLHF.

This clone has a count of ten or more. The read halts 3 residues ahead of the CDR3 end, with the missing end drawn from the germline J gene. The genes are TRBV7-6 and TRBJ1-1; tentatively, D is TRBD1 (5 bases). V was shortened by 0 bases and J by 5 bases, with 7 bases between the two germline ends. The germline V gene has CDR1 SGHVS and CDR2 FNYEAQ. This CDR3 is 13 amino acids long. The CDR3 spells CASSLARGTEAFF. CDR3 DNA (partial): TGTGCCAGCAGCTTAGCGAGGGGTACTGAA.

The sample holds many counts of this clone. The read ends 3 residues before the CDR3 terminus; that terminus is restored from the germline J gene. This sequence joins TRBV19 and TRBJ1-1; 7 nucleotides line up with TRBD1. From germline, CDR1 is LNHDA and CDR2 SQIVND (reference sequence). There are 15 residues in the CDR3. Trimming cost V 6 bases and J 3 bases; bases outside gene matches: 10. Here the CDR3 reads CASRSEGGLDTEAFF. CDR3 DNA, as far as it was read: TGTGCCAGTAGATCGGAAGGGGGCTTGGACACTGAA.

This clone was counted many times. The observed sequence ends 3 residues before the CDR3 terminus, with the missing tail filled in from the germline J gene. This rearrangement joins TRBV5-1 to TRBJ2-1; 15 bases are shared with TRBD2. The CDR3 runs to 16 residues. Germline trimming cut 3 bases from V and 7 bases from J; bases unmatched to any gene: 5. In germline, CDR1 is SGHRS, CDR2 YFSETQ. The CDR3 loop is CASSYGTSGRRNEQFF. The CDR3 bases that were read are TGCGCCAGCAGCTACGGGACTAGCGGGAGGAGAAATGAG.

This clone was found a few times. The observed sequence ends 3 residues before the CDR3 terminus, with the missing tail filled in from the germline J gene. This chain links TRBV6-1 with TRBJ1-1; D is possibly TRBD1 (6 bases). The CDR3 runs to 17 residues. From germline, CDR1 is MNHNS and CDR2 SASEGT. This CDR3 is CASSELAGEVGADTAFF. CDR3 DNA, as far as it was read: TGTGCCAGCAGTGAACTAGCGGGAGAAGTGGGGGCAGATACG.

This clone was seen at least ten times. With the read ending 3 residues before the CDR3 end, the germline J gene is used to fill in that end. The rearrangement links TRBV28 to TRBJ2-2; 10 bases align to TRBD1. The V segment lost 5 bases and the J segment 7 bases; nucleotides outside the gene matches: 7. Germline V gene data show CDR1 as MDHEN and CDR2 as SYDVKM. The CDR3 has 15 amino acids. The CDR3 here is CASSPGQGNGGELFF. Incomplete CDR3 DNA: TGTGCCAGCAGTCCGGGACAGGGGAATGGCGGGGAG.